Listed below are T cell receptor beta chains from one sample, sequenced in a study of blood T cell repertoires in COVID-19. The protocol was immunoSEQ multiplex PCR, while the TCRdb copy is restricted to in-frame clones and leaves out a portion. This sample carries tens of thousands of clones, roughly 80% of them seen once, and the ten largest clones take 9% to 10%. Sequencing input: peripheral blood. The receptor set was obtained from a man aged 55-75 years in a cohort sampled during active COVID-19. Both conserved end residues are trimmed from each CDR3.

J,V,CDR3
TRBJ1-4,TRBV30,AWSLTGTEKLF
TRBJ2-5,TRBV3-1/TRBV3-2,ASSQAGNRQTQY
TRBJ2-3,TRBV6-2/TRBV6-3,ASSNGLAADTQY
TRBJ2-2,TRBV14,ASSTQGLYTGELF
TRBJ1-5,TRBV6-5,ASSYGSGGNQPQH
TRBJ2-6,TRBV7-8,ASSLGQGRSSSGANVLT
TRBJ1-5,TRBV28,ASRRGEGHYNQPQH
TRBJ2-3,TRBV5-8,ASSLLAGSTDTQY
TRBJ2-3,TRBV29-1,SAASGFSTDTQY
TRBJ2-3,TRBV4-3,ASSQDRGDTQY
TRBJ2-3,TRBV3-1/TRBV3-2,ASSQATGGGARTDTQY
TRBJ2-1,TRBV10-2,ASSGGEGTGIRNEQF
TRBJ1-6,TRBV3-1/TRBV3-2,ASRRQGESSPLH
TRBJ1-2,TRBV29-1,SVLTRGVEGYT
TRBJ2-7,TRBV6-5,ASILVPGKVYEQY
TRBJ1-3,TRBV7-9,ASSFRDRHGNTIY
TRBJ1-1,TRBV5-1,ASSPRTDTEAF
TRBJ2-4,TRBV6-5,ASSYSIGASKNIQY
TRBJ1-3,TRBV4-3,ASSQHGDIHNTIY
TRBJ1-2,TRBV30,AWGGQFNYGYT
TRBJ2-1,TRBV7-9,ASSLYRSENNEQF
TRBJ2-2,TRBV7-3,ASRPTGGSTGELF
TRBJ1-1,TRBV5-6,ASSLATGEAF
TRBJ2-1,TRBV7-2,ASSATSGRGSEQF
TRBJ2-3,TRBV24-1,ATSTGGAGSKTDTQY
TRBJ2-1,TRBV29-1,SVEEGAGTGGF
TRBJ2-7,TRBV10-2,ASRGTSGRDEQY
TRBJ1-2,TRBV29-1,SARGGGFGYGYT
TRBJ1-6,TRBV24-1,ATRRDRDSPLH
TRBJ1-1,TRBV21-1,ASSKRGGAEAF
TRBJ2-2,TRBV27,ASSLSPQGNGELF
TRBJ2-7,TRBV7-2,ASRQGVSYEQY
TRBJ1-5,TRBV28,ASSFSSSNQPQH
TRBJ1-1,TRBV5-1,ASSLAGGQANTEAF
TRBJ1-2,TRBV19,ASSTTNYGYT
TRBJ2-1,TRBV5-6,ASSLWVGGYNEQF
TRBJ2-1,TRBV27,ASSFSPSGEEQF
TRBJ2-3,TRBV12-5,ASGFRGSDTQY
TRBJ1-1,TRBV12-5,ASGLVWTGRNTEAF
TRBJ1-1,TRBV19,ASSKRKGIDEAF
TRBJ2-2,TRBV6-5,ASSYEIAGVTGELF
TRBJ1-3,TRBV7-8,ASSDRDRSGNTIY
TRBJ2-7,TRBV19,ASSMFSGYEQY
TRBJ1-6,TRBV6-5,ASSFGADNSPLH
TRBJ2-1,TRBV3-1/TRBV3-2,ASSLITGNEQF
TRBJ1-2,TRBV7-9,ASSERGLGQGDGYT
TRBJ2-1,TRBV7-9,ASSLGGHAYNEQF
TRBJ1-6,TRBV5-8,ASSFQGVSPLH
TRBJ2-5,TRBV11-3,ASSFSSGGHRQETQY
TRBJ1-3,TRBV7-4,ASSLGRSGNTIY
TRBJ1-6,TRBV2,ASSEQVYSPLH
TRBJ2-1,TRBV9,ASSGRPFGEQF
TRBJ1-3,TRBV7-9,ASTGTVSGNTIY
TRBJ2-5,TRBV6-2/TRBV6-3,ASSYWGQGLGETQY
TRBJ2-7,TRBV4-3,ASSQAGTASYEQY
TRBJ2-3,TRBV6-5,ASSYVRGGRTQY